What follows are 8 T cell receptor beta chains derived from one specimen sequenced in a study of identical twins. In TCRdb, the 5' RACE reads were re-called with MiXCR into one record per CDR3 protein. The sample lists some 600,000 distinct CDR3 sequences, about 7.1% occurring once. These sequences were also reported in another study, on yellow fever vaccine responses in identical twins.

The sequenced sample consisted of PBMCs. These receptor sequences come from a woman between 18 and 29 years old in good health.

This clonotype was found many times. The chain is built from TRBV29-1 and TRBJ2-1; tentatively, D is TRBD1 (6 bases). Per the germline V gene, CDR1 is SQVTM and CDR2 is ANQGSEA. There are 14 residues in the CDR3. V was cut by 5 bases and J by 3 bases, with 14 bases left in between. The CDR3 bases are TGCAGCGTTTACGACAGGTCCCTCTACAATGAGCAGTTCTTC. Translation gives CSVYDRSLYNEQFF.

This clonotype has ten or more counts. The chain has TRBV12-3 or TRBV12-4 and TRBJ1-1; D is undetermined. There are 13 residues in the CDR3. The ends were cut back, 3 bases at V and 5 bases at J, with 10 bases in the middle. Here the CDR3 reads CASSLSRLTEAFF. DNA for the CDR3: TGTGCCAGCAGTTTGAGCAGGTTAACTGAAGCTTTCTTT.

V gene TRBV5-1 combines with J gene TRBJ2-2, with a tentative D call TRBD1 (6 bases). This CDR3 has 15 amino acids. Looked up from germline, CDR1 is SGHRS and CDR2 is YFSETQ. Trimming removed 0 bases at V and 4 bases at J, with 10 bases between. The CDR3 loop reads CASSLEGVSTGELFF. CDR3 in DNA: TGCGCCAGCAGCTTGGAGGGGGTCAGCACCGGGGAGCTGTTTTTT.

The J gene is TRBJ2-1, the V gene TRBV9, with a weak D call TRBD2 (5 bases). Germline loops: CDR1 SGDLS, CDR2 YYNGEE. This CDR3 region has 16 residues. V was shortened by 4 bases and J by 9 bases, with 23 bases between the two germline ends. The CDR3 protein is CASSLDVRASNGEQFF. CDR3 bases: TGTGCCAGCAGCTTAGACGTGAGGGCCTCAAACGGTGAGCAGTTCTTC.

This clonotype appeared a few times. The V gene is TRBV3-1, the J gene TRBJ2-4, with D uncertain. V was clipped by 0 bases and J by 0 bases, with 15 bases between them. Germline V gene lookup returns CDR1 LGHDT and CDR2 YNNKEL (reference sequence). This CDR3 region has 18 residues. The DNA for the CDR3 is TGTGCCAGCAGCCAAGATCTGGTAGGCGGCCTAGCCAAAAACATTCAGTACTTC. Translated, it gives CASSQDLVGGLAKNIQYF.

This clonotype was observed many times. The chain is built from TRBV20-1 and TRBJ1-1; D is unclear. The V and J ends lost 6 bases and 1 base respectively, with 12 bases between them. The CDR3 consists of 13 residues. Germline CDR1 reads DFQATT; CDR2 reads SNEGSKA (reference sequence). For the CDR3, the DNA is TGCAGTGCCCCGGAAAGCGGGAACACTGAAGCTTTCTTT. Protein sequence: CSAPESGNTEAFF.

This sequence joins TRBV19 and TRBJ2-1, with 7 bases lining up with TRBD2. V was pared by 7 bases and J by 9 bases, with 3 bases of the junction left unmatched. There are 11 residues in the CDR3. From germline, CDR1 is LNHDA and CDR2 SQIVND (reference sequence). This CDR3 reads CASMGGLEQFF. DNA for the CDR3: TGTGCCAGTATGGGAGGGCTTGAGCAGTTCTTC.

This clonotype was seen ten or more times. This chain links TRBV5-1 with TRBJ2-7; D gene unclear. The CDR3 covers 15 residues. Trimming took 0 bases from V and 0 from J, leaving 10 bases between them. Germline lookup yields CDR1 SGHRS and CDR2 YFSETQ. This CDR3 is CASSLVGSSSYEQYV. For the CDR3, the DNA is TGCGCCAGCAGCTTGGTTGGTTCGAGCTCCTACGAGCAGTACGTC.